The clone carrying this TCR beta chain was observed many times. Its antigen is as yet unknown. The sample originates from a study of CD8 T cells in ankylosing spondylitis. Regarding the study as a whole: The authors reported significant enrichment of disease-linked clones in matched ankylosing spondylitis synovial fluid.

Researchers built TCR beta libraries using quantitative 5'-RACE with molecular barcodes. TCRdb ran MiXCR on the 5' RACE reads and lists one entry per CDR3 protein. This table holds some 250,000 distinct CDR3 sequences, approximately 12% found once. The J segment lost 6 bases and the V segment lost 4 bases, leaving 3 bases of the junction unmatched. This CDR3 has 14 amino acids. In germline, CDR1 is SGHDT, CDR2 YYEEEE. J is TRBJ2-2 and V is TRBV5-6; 10 nucleotides line up with TRBD1. The source of this sequence is a male donor with ankylosing spondylitis or in good health (not recorded which). The sequencing sample was made of blood, either unsorted or a sorted T cell fraction (not recorded which). CDR3 sequence reads: CASSAGQGAGELFF. The CDR3 coding sequence is TGTGCCAGCAGCGCCGGACAGGGGGCCGGGGAGCTGTTTTTT.